The 10 T cell receptor beta chains given below trace back to one sample, sequenced in a study of T cell responses to AZD1222 COVID-19 vaccine (dated by TCRdb to the early 2020s). The library was built by means of the immunoSEQ multiplex PCR assay. TCRdb carries this immuneACCESS record with in-frame sequences only. Its versions omit some clonotypes, under half of them owing to an unresolved V gene in the studies checked, with the rest unexplained. Within this sample are about 180,000 clones, with roughly 92% of them counted one time only. Together, the top ten hold less than 3% of the sample. The meaning of the sample's time point label: baseline before first vaccination. The sample in question was peripheral blood, obtained on day 0 of AZD1222 vaccination. These TCRs come from an adult in good health.

This chain uses TRBV6-2 or TRBV6-3 with TRBJ1-1, with D possibly matching TRBD1 (5 bases). Per germline, CDR1 MNHEY and CDR2 SVGEGT. The CDR3 is made up of 13 amino acids. Trimming took off 6 bases at V and 5 bases at J, with 13 bases between the two ends. The CDR3 sequence is CASSKVGGTEAFF. The CDR3 DNA sequence: TGTGCCAGCAGCAAAGTTGGGGGGACTGAAGCTTTCTTT.

This clone was counted a single time. The chain employs TRBV6-5 and TRBJ1-5, with D possibly TRBD1 on 5 matching bases. Germline V gives CDR1 MNHEY, CDR2 SVGAGI. The CDR3 spans 15 residues. V lost 0 bases, J lost 4 bases, and 10 bases lay in between. CDR3 in DNA: TGTGCCAGCAGTTACTCATCAGGGAATAATCAGCCCCAGCATTTT. Amino acid sequence: CASSYSSGNNQPQHF.

The chain combines TRBV7-8 with TRBJ2-1, with 9 bases aligning to TRBD2. This CDR3 contains 16 residues. The trim removed 1 base at V and 7 bases at J, leaving 8 bases unmatched. From germline, CDR1 is SGHVS and CDR2 FQNEAQ. The CDR3 sequence is CASSLELAGGKNEQFF. The CDR3 region has the DNA TGTGCCAGCAGCTTAGAGCTGGCGGGAGGGAAAAATGAGCAGTTCTTC.

For the CDR3, the DNA is TGTGCCAGCAGCCCTCGAGGGACCGGGGAGCTGTTTTTT. As protein: CASSPRGTGELFF. The chain combines TRBV5-8 with TRBJ2-2, with a possible D match to TRBD2 (5 bases). The V end was cut by 4 bases, the J end by 5 bases, with 9 bases between. CDR1 SGHTS and CDR2 YDEGEE come from the germline V gene. The CDR3 is 13 residues long.

This chain uses TRBV29-1 with TRBJ2-7; 8 bases map to TRBD1. Germline loops: CDR1 SQVTM, CDR2 ANQGSEA. Trimming removed 8 bases from V and 3 bases from J; junction bases left unmatched: 6. This CDR3 contains 12 residues. CDR3 in amino acids: CSTRTGNYEQYF. The CDR3 region has the DNA TGCAGCACCCGGACAGGGAACTACGAGCAGTACTTC.

The V call is TRBV6-5, the J call TRBJ2-1; 7 nucleotides match TRBD2. Trimming at V came to 10 bases and at J to 7 bases, leaving 16 bases not matched to a gene. The V gene's germline CDR1 is MNHEY and CDR2 SVGAGI. CDR3 size: 15 residues. In DNA, the CDR3 is TGTGCCACCTCCCTGGGGGGAGGGCCTGCTAATGAGCAGTTCTTC. This encodes CATSLGGGPANEQFF.

This clone was found once. V is TRBV12-3 or TRBV12-4 and J is TRBJ1-5, with D uncertain. V dropped 8 bases and J dropped 2 bases, with 10 bases sitting between them. The CDR3 loop spans 13 amino acids. The CDR3 sequence: CASLRGGNQPQHF. For the CDR3, the DNA is TGTGCCAGCCTCAGAGGTGGCAATCAGCCCCAGCATTTT.

This CDR3 reads CASSSRTSMKQPQHF. The CDR3 region has the DNA TGTGCCAGCAGCTCCCGGACAAGTATGAAGCAGCCCCAGCATTTT. The V and J genes are TRBV5-6 and TRBJ1-5; D is perhaps TRBD1 (5 bases). Per the germline V gene, CDR1 is SGHDT and CDR2 is YYEEEE. The V end lost 3 bases, the J end lost 7 bases, and 17 bases lay between the germline ends. CDR3 length: 15 amino acids.

This chain uses TRBV7-2 with TRBJ1-5, with 7 bases lining up with TRBD1. The germline V gene has CDR1 SGHTA and CDR2 FQGNSA. The CDR3 covers 17 residues. Germline trimming cut 3 bases from V and 2 bases from J; bases unmatched to any gene: 10. The CDR3 sequence: CASSFSTGRSGNQPQHF. CDR3 nucleotide sequence: TGTGCCAGCAGCTTCTCGACAGGGCGGTCCGGCAATCAGCCCCAGCATTTT.

The rearrangement joins TRBV29-1 to TRBJ1-1; no firm D call. Germline lookup yields CDR1 SQVTM and CDR2 ANQGSEA. The CDR3 has 13 residues. Deletions cut 2 bases from V and 3 bases from J, with 10 bases between. Here the CDR3 DNA reads TGCAGCGTTGAACGCTTTATGGACACTGAAGCTTTCTTT. The encoded protein is CSVERFMDTEAFF.